A single sample gave rise to the 20 T cell receptor beta chains below, sequenced in a study of blood T cell repertoires in COVID-19. Libraries were prepared by immunoSEQ multiplex PCR; TCRdb keeps only in-frame clonotypes and omits some of them. The table has about 340,000 clones, roughly 90% seen once. The specimen sequenced was PBMCs or T cells enriched from blood (not recorded which). The receptor set was obtained from a woman aged 25 to 45 who had recovered from COVID-19.

The CDR3 DNA reads as TGCGCCAGCAGCTTGGCCCCGCCGGGACTATTCTCGAGCTCCTACAATGAGCAGTTCTTC. As protein: CASSLAPPGLFSSSYNEQFF. This chain joins TRBV5-1 and TRBJ2-1; 7 bases match TRBD2. The CDR3 is made up of 20 amino acids. Germline V gene data show CDR1 as SGHRS and CDR2 as YFSETQ. Unmatched junction bases numbered 15, after V lost 0 bases and J lost 0 bases.

The chain joins TRBV9 to TRBJ1-4; TRBD1 might be the D (5 bases). V lost 6 bases to trimming and J lost 6 bases, with 18 bases between them. Per germline, CDR1 SGDLS and CDR2 YYNGEE. The CDR3 runs to 15 residues. The CDR3 DNA reads as TGTGCCAGCACTGTGGAGGCAGGGAGGGATGAAAAACTGTTTTTT. It yields the protein CASTVEAGRDEKLFF.

The rearrangement uses TRBV15 and TRBJ2-1, with 10 bases fitting TRBD2. The V segment lost 3 bases and the J segment 9 bases; nucleotides outside the gene matches: 5. The length of the CDR3 is 14 residues. Germline V gene sequence: CDR1 LNHNV, CDR2 YYDKDF (reference sequence). In DNA, the CDR3 is TGTGCCACCAGCAGGGGCCCTAGCGGGAGTGAGCAGTTCTTC. It codes for CATSRGPSGSEQFF.

V is TRBV19 and J is TRBJ1-5; D uncertain. Germline CDR1 reads LNHDA; CDR2 reads SQIVND (reference sequence). The V end was cut by 5 bases, the J end by 5 bases, with 13 bases between. This CDR3 spans 14 amino acids. This CDR3 is CASSWQGGDQPQHF. Written as DNA, the CDR3 is TGTGCCAGTAGTTGGCAAGGCGGGGATCAGCCCCAGCATTTT.

The chain carries TRBV7-3 and TRBJ2-1; TRBD2 aligns across 11 bases. The CDR3 is made up of 15 amino acids. Looked up from germline, CDR1 is SGHTA and CDR2 is FQGTGA. J gave up 3 bases and V 5 bases, and 3 bases lay outside the gene matches. CDR3 nucleotides: TGTGCCAGCAGCCCGGGACTAGCGGTCTACAATGAGCAGTTCTTC. This codes for CASSPGLAVYNEQFF. The full variable domain, rest sourced from reference TRBV7-3 and TRBJ2-1, is GAGVSQTPSNKVTEKGKYVELRCDPISGHTALYWYRQSLGQGPEFLIYFQGTGAADDSGLPNDRFFAVRPEGSVSTLKIQRTERGDSAVYLCASSPGLAVYNEQFFGPGTRLTVL.

V and J are TRBV7-3 and TRBJ2-1; D might be TRBD2 (5 bases). Germline CDR1 is SGHTA and CDR2 is FQGTGA. The CDR3 runs 15 residues. V was cut by 5 bases and J by 2 bases, with 13 bases left in between. CDR3 coding DNA: TGTGCCAGCAGCCAGAGGGTCGGAGCCTACAATGAGCAGTTCTTC. This gives the protein CASSQRVGAYNEQFF.

The chain is built from TRBV4-3 and TRBJ1-6, with D possibly matching TRBD1 (6 bases). Germline V CDR1 and CDR2: LGHNA, YSLEER. V was shortened by 5 bases and J by 5 bases, with 10 bases between the two germline ends. This CDR3 spans 14 amino acids. Here the CDR3 reads CASSAGENNSPLHF. CDR3 nucleotides: TGCGCCAGCAGCGCAGGGGAGAATAATTCACCCCTCCACTTT.

This chain uses TRBV7-8 with TRBJ2-2; D call uncertain. CDR1 is SGHVS, CDR2 FQNEAQ, per germline. Trimming took off 1 base at V and 7 bases at J, with 10 bases between the two ends. The CDR3 runs to 14 residues. The DNA for the CDR3 is TGTGCCAGCAGCTTAGACGGCCGACACGGGGAGCTGTTTTTT. Translated, it gives CASSLDGRHGELFF.

The V gene is TRBV19, the J gene TRBJ2-5; TRBD2 is a possible D gene (5 bases). The CDR3 has 15 residues. The V end lost 1 base, the J end lost 2 bases, and 11 bases lay between the germline ends. In germline, CDR1 is LNHDA, CDR2 SQIVND (reference sequence). The CDR3, as DNA: TGTGCCAGTAGTATAGGTTTTAGAGGGCAAGAGACCCAGTACTTC. This encodes CASSIGFRGQETQYF. Based on the CDR3 plus reference TRBV19 and TRBJ2-5, the full variable domain is DGGITQSPKYLFRKEGQNVTLSCEQNLNHDAMYWYRQDPGQGLRLIYYSQIVNDFQKGDIAEGYSVSREKKESFPLTVTSAQKNPTAFYLCASSIGFRGQETQYFGPGTRLLVL.

The chain employs TRBV9 and TRBJ2-3, with 8 bases aligning to TRBD2. Unmatched junction bases numbered 10, after V lost 6 bases and J lost 4 bases. CDR3 length: 15 residues. The germline gives CDR1 SGDLS, CDR2 YYNGEE. The CDR3 loop is CASNPGGGRADTQYF. The CDR3 DNA reads TGTGCCAGCAACCCGGGCGGGGGGAGAGCAGATACGCAGTATTTT.

The V call is TRBV5-1, the J call TRBJ1-2, with 7 bases matching TRBD1. In germline, CDR1 is SGHRS, CDR2 YFSETQ. This CDR3 has 12 residues. The junction had 1 base not matched to a gene; V was cut back by 2 bases and J by 6 bases. The CDR3 nucleotides are TGCGCCAGCAGCTTAGGACAGGATGGCTACACCTTC. This gives the protein CASSLGQDGYTF.

This sequence joins TRBV5-3 and TRBJ2-1, with 10 positions matching TRBD2. TRBV5-3 belongs to the ORF category, with a function that is uncertain. Trimming took 5 bases from V and 0 from J; bases not matched to a gene: 5. The CDR3 spans 16 residues. Here the CDR3 DNA reads TGTGCCAGAAGGACTAGCGGGCCCAGCTCCTACAATGAGCAGTTCTTC. It specifies CARRTSGPSSYNEQFF.

The chain has TRBV7-9 and TRBJ2-2, with TRBD2 as a possible D gene (6 bases). V dropped 6 bases and J dropped 1 base, with 12 bases sitting between them. Germline lookup yields CDR1 SEHNR and CDR2 FQNEAQ (reference sequence). The CDR3 loop spans 15 amino acids. Written as DNA, the CDR3 is TGTGCCAGCAGTAAGCCGGGACTGAACACCGGGGAGCTGTTTTTT. It encodes CASSKPGLNTGELFF.

The rearrangement uses TRBV23-1 and TRBJ2-3; weak D call: TRBD1 (5 bases). TRBV23-1 is labeled an ORF, and its function is uncertain. The CDR3 is 18 amino acids. V lost 0 bases and J lost 0, with 16 bases in between. The CDR3, as DNA: TGCGCCAGCAGTCAATCGATGGCAGGGAAAACTAGCACAGATACGCAGTATTTT. Its translation is CASSQSMAGKTSTDTQYF.

This chain connects TRBV19 to TRBJ2-6, with 7 bases matching TRBD2. The CDR3 loop spans 17 amino acids. The trim removed 11 bases at V and 0 bases at J, leaving 13 bases unmatched. Germline lookup yields CDR1 LNHDA and CDR2 SQIVND (reference sequence). The CDR3 reads CAGGGEGPDSGANVLTF. In DNA form, the CDR3 reads TGTGCCGGGGGAGGGGAAGGACCCGACTCTGGGGCCAACGTCCTGACTTTC.

Only one count was recorded for this clone. The chain joins TRBV19 to TRBJ1-1; a weak D match, TRBD1 (5 bases). This CDR3 comprises 14 residues. The germline gives CDR1 LNHDA, CDR2 SQIVND (reference sequence). Trimming stripped 3 bases from V and 4 bases from J, with 12 bases between. CDR3: CASSIVGAATEAFF. CDR3 in DNA: TGTGCCAGTAGTATCGTAGGGGCAGCCACTGAAGCTTTCTTT.

In its sample, this clone was seen once. V and J are TRBV4-1 and TRBJ2-1; TRBD2 agrees at 10 bases. CDR1 MGHRA and CDR2 YSYEKL come from the germline V gene. J was trimmed by 9 bases and V by 0 bases; bases with no gene match: 17. The CDR3 has 19 residues. The CDR3 is CASSQEASGRVRSRGEQFF. The CDR3 nucleotides read TGCGCCAGCAGCCAAGAAGCTAGCGGGAGAGTCCGGTCTCGGGGTGAGCAGTTCTTC.

The chain joins TRBV5-1 to TRBJ2-3, with TRBD2 matching over 11 bases. CDR1 and CDR2 (germline): SGHRS, YFSETQ. The CDR3 has 15 residues. Unmatched junction bases numbered 4, after V lost 4 bases and J lost 3 bases. For the CDR3, the DNA is TGCGCCAGCAGCGCTACTAGCGGGAGAACAGATACGCAGTATTTT. Translating gives CASSATSGRTDTQYF. The variable domain in full, completed from reference TRBV5-1 and TRBJ2-3, reads KAGVTQTPRYLIKTRGQQVTLSCSPISGHRSVSWYQQTPGQGLQFLFEYFSETQRNKGNFPGRFSGRQFSNSRSEMNVSTLELGDSALYLCASSATSGRTDTQYFGPGTRLTVL.

This rearrangement joins TRBV7-9 to TRBJ2-5; 8 bases fit TRBD1. V dropped 8 bases and J dropped 4; count of bases not matched to a gene: 15. Germline V gives CDR1 SEHNR, CDR2 FQNEAQ (reference sequence). CDR3 length equals 16 residues. The CDR3 nucleotides read TGTGCCAGCTCACGCCGCCAAAACAGGGGGGCAGAGACCCAGTACTTC. It yields the protein CASSRRQNRGAETQYF.

This chain joins TRBV29-1 and TRBJ2-2, with TRBD1 identical over 8 bases. The V gene's germline CDR1 is SQVTM and CDR2 ANQGSEA. The CDR3 loop spans 14 amino acids. V gave up 4 bases and J gave up 6 bases; unmatched junction bases: 7. This CDR3 is CSVAWTGKSGELFF. CDR3 DNA: TGCAGCGTTGCCTGGACAGGGAAATCCGGGGAGCTGTTTTTT.